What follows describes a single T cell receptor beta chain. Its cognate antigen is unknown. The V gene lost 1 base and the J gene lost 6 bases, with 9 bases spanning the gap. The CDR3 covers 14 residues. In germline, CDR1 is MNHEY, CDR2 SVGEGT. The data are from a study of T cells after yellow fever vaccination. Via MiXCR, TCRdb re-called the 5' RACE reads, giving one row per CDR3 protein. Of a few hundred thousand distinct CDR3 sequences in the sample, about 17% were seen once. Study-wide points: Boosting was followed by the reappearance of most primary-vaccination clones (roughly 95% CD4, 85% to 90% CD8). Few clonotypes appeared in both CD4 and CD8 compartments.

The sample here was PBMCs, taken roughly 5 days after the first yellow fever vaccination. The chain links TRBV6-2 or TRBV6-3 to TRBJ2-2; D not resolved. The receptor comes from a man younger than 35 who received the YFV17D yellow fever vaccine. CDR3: CASSYWASPGELFF. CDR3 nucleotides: TGTGCCAGCAGTTACTGGGCCTCTCCCGGGGAGCTGTTTTTT.